The 2 T cell receptor beta chains listed next were all sequenced from one sample in a study of tumor T cells in aggressive B-cell lymphoma. Sequenced by immunoSEQ multiplex PCR; TCRdb stores in-frame clones only, minus some. There are 3,000 to 4,000 clones in the sample; about 94% occur only once, and around 2% lies in the top ten. Sequencing input: tumor tissue. Receptor source: an adult with diffuse large B cell lymphoma.

The rearrangement joins TRBV7-2 to TRBJ1-4; 7 nucleotides match TRBD1. This CDR3 region has 15 residues. Germline values: CDR1 SGHTA, CDR2 FQGNSA. V was pared by 3 bases and J by 5 bases, with 6 bases of the junction left unmatched. The CDR3 DNA follows: TGTGCCAGCAGCTTTTCCGGGACAGTGAATGAAAAACTGTTTTTT. The encoded protein is CASSFSGTVNEKLFF.

This sequence joins TRBV7-9 and TRBJ2-7; no clear D gene. In germline, CDR1 is SEHNR, CDR2 FQNEAQ (reference sequence). V lost 1 base and J lost 7, with 8 bases in between. The CDR3 has 12 residues. CDR3 amino acids: CASSLDLREQYF. As DNA, the CDR3 is TGTGCCAGCAGCTTAGACTTACGGGAGCAGTACTTC.